This T cell receptor beta chain was found in a study of cytomegalovirus exposure and HLA in healthy donors. Whole-study context: Clustering assigned 81% of the approximately 430 genotyped donors to the Caucasian-associated ancestry cluster.

Study observations and caveats: The authors confirmed in vitro that a few CMV-associated chains were specific for CMV antigens. The authors listed 164 TCR beta chains as cytomegalovirus-associated.

In the case of this clone: Its antigen remains unidentified.

The PCR ran on 60 Vbeta and 13 Jbeta primers. In the original workflow: In a later analysis, 75 million to 85 million unique TCR beta chains included roughly 11 million shared by two or more donors. Clones were read by immunoSEQ multiplex PCR, and TCRdb kept only the in-frame ones, dropping some. The DNA was the basis for D and trimming; V, J and clone size are from that table. Among roughly 110,000 clones listed, 60% to 80% were seen once. The CDR3 covers 13 residues. The V gene's germline CDR1 is SGHRS and CDR2 YFSETQ. Trimming removed 2 bases from V and 4 bases from J; junction bases left unmatched: 1.

This TCR was recovered from a man between 18 and 35 years old in good health and CMV-seropositive. Sample: PBMCs. The V gene is TRBV5-1, the J gene TRBJ1-2, with 8 bases identical to TRBD1. The CDR3 is CASSFGQGYGYTF. Here the CDR3 DNA reads TGCGCCAGCAGCTTCGGACAGGGCTATGGCTACACCTTC.